The rows below give T cell receptor beta chains drawn from one sample of a study of beta chain features in type 1 diabetes. Method: immunoSEQ multiplex PCR; TCRdb's copy keeps in-frame clones and lacks some. The sample has almost 250,000 clones, 12% to 15% seen once. The sequenced sample consisted of naive CD4+ T cells from blood. The receptor set was obtained from a woman between 35 and 50 years old in good health. The CDR3 runs from the conserved cysteine through the conserved F or W. D genes are given only for firm matches. Size is omitted from some rows. Given values are once, few, many or a class for expanded clones.

d_call j_call v_call clone_size cdr3_aa cdr3_nt
TRBD1 TRBJ2-7 TRBV6-1 few CASRTGVLYEQYF TGTGCCAGCAGGACAGGGGTGCTCTACGAGCAGTACTTC
TRBD1 TRBJ2-2 TRBV19 few CASRQGVGELFF TGTGCCAGTAGACAGGGGGTCGGGGAGCTGTTTTTT
TRBD1 TRBJ2-1 TRBV29-1 many CSVGTGVNEQFF TGCAGCGTTGGGACAGGGGTGAATGAGCAGTTCTTC
TRBD1 TRBJ1-1 TRBV10-3 few CAISGQGGTEAFF TGTGCCATCAGCGGACAGGGAGGGACTGAAGCTTTCTTT
TRBD1 TRBJ1-6 TRBV7-9 few CASSLGDRGRNSPLHF TGTGCCAGCAGCTTAGGGGACAGGGGTCGTAATTCACCCCTCCACTTT
NA TRBJ2-7 TRBV19 NA CASSMAQSYEQYF TGTGCCAGTAGTATGGCACAGTCCTACGAGCAGTACTTC
NA TRBJ2-1 TRBV14 few CASSQVRGNEQFF TGTGCCAGCAGCCAAGTCAGGGGCAATGAGCAGTTCTTC
NA TRBJ2-7 TRBV5-1 few CASSLARGGSEQYF TGCGCCAGCAGCTTGGCTCGGGGTGGTTCCGAGCAGTACTTC
NA TRBJ2-7 TRBV18 NA CASSVGLSSYEQYF TGTGCCAGCTCAGTGGGACTGAGCTCCTACGAGCAGTACTTC
TRBD2 TRBJ2-3 TRBV29-1 few CSVDSSGGPTFPDTQYF TGCAGCGTTGACTCCAGCGGGGGGCCAACTTTCCCAGATACGCAGTATTTT
TRBD1 TRBJ1-6 TRBV4-1 few CASSQPPGQGAAGNSPLHF TGCGCCAGCAGCCAACCCCCGGGACAGGGGGCTGCGGGTAATTCACCCCTCCACTTT
TRBD1 TRBJ2-3 TRBV11-2 few CASSPTGGGTDTQYF TGTGCCAGCAGCCCGACAGGGGGCGGGACAGATACGCAGTATTTT
NA TRBJ1-2 TRBV19 few CASQATGAYGYTF TGTGCCAGCCAGGCGACGGGAGCATATGGCTACACCTTC
TRBD2 TRBJ2-3 TRBV5-1 NA CASRRGRGGSDTQYF TGCGCCAGCAGAAGAGGCCGGGGGGGCTCAGATACGCAGTATTTT
NA TRBJ2-3 TRBV5-1 few CASSASRADTQYF TGCGCCAGCAGCGCCTCGAGGGCAGATACGCAGTATTTT
NA TRBJ2-5 TRBV19 NA CASSIDRGSKETQYF TGTGCCAGTAGTATAGACAGGGGCAGCAAAGAGACCCAGTACTTC
NA TRBJ2-3 TRBV7-2 NA CASSLALRDTQYF TGTGCCAGCAGCTTAGCTCTGCGGGATACGCAGTATTTT
TRBD1 TRBJ1-1 TRBV18 few CASSSNRGTEAFF TGTGCCAGCTCATCAAACAGGGGAACTGAAGCTTTCTTT
TRBD1 TRBJ1-6 TRBV5-1 few CASSPGQAGEPLHF TGCGCCAGCAGCCCGGGACAGGCCGGGGAACCCCTCCACTTT
NA TRBJ2-7 TRBV21-1 many CASKQGAGEQYF TGTGCCAGTAAGCAGGGGGCGGGCGAGCAGTACTTC
TRBD1 TRBJ2-7 TRBV27 few CASRSRDRSYEQYF TGTGCCAGCAGATCACGGGACAGAAGCTACGAGCAGTACTTC
NA TRBJ1-5 TRBV7-2 NA CASSSAGYQPQHF TGTGCCAGCAGCTCCGCGGGCTATCAGCCCCAGCATTTT
NA TRBJ2-3 TRBV18 NA CASSPGPRVDTQYF TGTGCCAGCTCACCAGGTCCGAGGGTGGATACGCAGTATTTT
NA TRBJ2-3 TRBV29-1 NA CSVLDSKVSTDTQYF TGCAGCGTCCTAGACTCGAAGGTTAGCACAGATACGCAGTATTTT
TRBD2 TRBJ2-5 TRBV27 NA CASSPQGLAETQYF TGTGCCAGCAGTCCACAGGGACTAGCAGAGACCCAGTACTTC
NA TRBJ2-2 TRBV28 NA CASIKPDRRMGGELFF TGTGCCAGCATTAAACCGGACAGACGAATGGGCGGGGAGCTGTTTTTT
TRBD1 TRBJ1-1 TRBV25-1 NA CASSDRTGTDNTEAFF TGTGCCAGCAGTGATCGCACCGGGACAGATAACACTGAAGCTTTCTTT
NA TRBJ2-3 TRBV5-5 few CASSLDGGRGDTQYF TGTGCCAGCAGCTTGGATGGTGGCCGTGGAGATACGCAGTATTTT
NA TRBJ1-5 TRBV6-5 few CASTRRVYSNQPQHF TGTGCCAGCACTAGAAGAGTGTATAGCAATCAGCCCCAGCATTTT
TRBD1 TRBJ2-5 TRBV4-3 many CASSQEGRGQTQYF TGCGCCAGCAGCCAAGAGGGTAGGGGGCAGACCCAGTACTTC
TRBD1 TRBJ2-1 TRBV6-6 few CASGTDYNEQFF TGTGCCAGCGGGACAGACTACAATGAGCAGTTCTTC
NA TRBJ2-3 TRBV2 few CASREATDTQYF TGTGCCAGCAGGGAGGCCACAGATACGCAGTATTTT
NA TRBJ2-6 TRBV13 NA CASSLGPGSGANVLTF TGTGCCAGCAGCTTAGGCCCAGGGTCTGGGGCCAACGTCCTGACTTTC
NA TRBJ2-3 TRBV6-5 NA CASSYSGAPRLDTQYF TGTGCCAGCAGTTACTCGGGGGCCCCTCGCTTGGATACGCAGTATTTT
TRBD2 TRBJ2-3 TRBV6-6 NA CASRRLASGLTDTQYF TGTGCCAGCAGAAGGCTTGCTAGCGGTCTCACAGATACGCAGTATTTT
TRBD1 TRBJ1-2 TRBV6-4 once CASSQDRVVRDGYTF TGTGCCAGCAGTCAGGACAGGGTCGTACGAGATGGCTACACCTTC
NA TRBJ1-5 TRBV5-6 NA CASSFLGQGNQPQHF TGTGCCAGCAGCTTTCTTGGGCAGGGGAACCAGCCCCAGCATTTT
TRBD1 TRBJ1-1 TRBV5-4 few CASRTGVMGTEAFF TGTGCCAGCAGGACAGGGGTGATGGGCACTGAAGCTTTCTTT
NA TRBJ1-4 TRBV5-1 NA CASRAGGFEKLFF TGCGCCAGCAGGGCGGGAGGATTTGAAAAACTGTTTTTT
TRBD1 TRBJ1-2 TRBV6-5 NA CATAGTAASGYTF TGTGCCACTGCCGGGACAGCCGCCTCGGGCTACACCTTC
NA TRBJ1-2 TRBV5-8 few CASSLGAPVYYGYTF TGTGCCAGCAGCTTGGGGGCCCCTGTTTACTATGGCTACACCTTC
NA TRBJ2-5 TRBV6-6 few CASRPTGSKETQYF TGTGCCAGCCGACCGACAGGCTCCAAAGAGACCCAGTACTTC
NA TRBJ2-1 TRBV7-8 NA CASRQGLSNEQFF TGTGCCAGCAGACAAGGACTCTCCAATGAGCAGTTCTTC
NA TRBJ2-2 TRBV7-2 few CASSFQDYPGELFF TGTGCCAGCAGCTTTCAGGACTACCCAGGGGAGCTGTTTTTT
NA TRBJ1-2 TRBV4-1 few CASSQDPRDSGPVGYGYTF TGCGCCAGCAGCCAAGATCCTCGGGACTCAGGTCCGGTCGGGTATGGCTACACCTTC
NA TRBJ2-7 TRBV7-9 NA CASSFMDGAYEQYF TGTGCCAGCAGCTTTATGGACGGGGCCTACGAGCAGTACTTC
TRBD2 TRBJ2-7 TRBV7-2 few CASSFLGGTSYEQYF TGTGCCAGCAGCTTTCTCGGGGGGACTTCCTACGAGCAGTACTTC
TRBD1 TRBJ2-5 TRBV7-2 NA CASSPHRGPETQYF TGTGCCAGCAGTCCCCACAGGGGGCCTGAGACCCAGTACTTC
NA TRBJ1-6 TRBV15 NA CATSERGRVGASYNSPLHF TGTGCCACCAGCGAGAGAGGCAGGGTAGGGGCCTCCTATAATTCACCCCTCCACTTT
NA TRBJ1-2 TRBV11-2 NA CASGRAGTGGYTF TGTGCCAGCGGGAGGGCAGGGACGGGCGGCTACACCTTC
TRBD1 TRBJ1-4 TRBV5-1 NA CASSLGTGFNEKLFF TGCGCCAGCAGCTTGGGGACAGGCTTTAATGAAAAACTGTTTTTT
NA TRBJ1-1 TRBV12-5 few CASGAQANTEAFF TGTGCTAGTGGGGCACAGGCGAACACTGAAGCTTTCTTT
NA TRBJ1-2 TRBV11-2 few CASSLEVYSGYTF TGTGCCAGCAGCTTAGAGGTCTATAGCGGGTACACCTTC
NA TRBJ2-2 TRBV21-1 NA CASSKEWRGGPPVGTGELFF TGTGCCAGCAGCAAAGAATGGCGGGGGGGACCACCGGTTGGCACCGGGGAGCTGTTTTTT
NA TRBJ2-7 TRBV5-8 few CASSFQGTESYEQYF TGTGCCAGCAGCTTTCAGGGGACCGAATCCTACGAGCAGTACTTC
NA TRBJ1-2 TRBV6-5 NA CASSYSIYRGYTF TGTGCCAGCAGTTACTCGATTTACAGGGGCTACACCTTC
NA TRBJ2-7 TRBV5-1 few CASSFKDNHEQYF TGCGCCAGCAGCTTCAAGGACAACCACGAGCAGTACTTC